The 16 T cell receptor beta chains below were found in one sample sequenced in a study of CD8 T cells in ankylosing spondylitis. TCRdb ran MiXCR on the 5' RACE reads and lists one entry per CDR3 protein. The sample has approximately 290,000 distinct CDR3 sequences, around 21% seen once. Material: blood, either unsorted or a sorted T cell fraction (not recorded which). The receptors were gathered from a female donor with ankylosing spondylitis or in good health (not recorded which).

A few counts support this clonotype. The rearrangement uses TRBV29-1 and TRBJ2-1, with 8 positions matching TRBD2. V was pared by 6 bases and J by 7 bases, with 11 bases of the junction left unmatched. Looked up from germline, CDR1 is SQVTM and CDR2 is ANQGSEA. The CDR3 is 14 amino acids. CDR3 nucleotide sequence: TGCAGCGTGGCACCGGGACTAGGGGTTAATGAGCAGTTCTTC. Amino acid sequence: CSVAPGLGVNEQFF.

This clonotype was counted between two and nine times. V gene TRBV6-1 combines with J gene TRBJ1-6, with D perhaps matching TRBD1 (5 bases). Trimming removed 8 bases at V and 10 bases at J, with 15 bases between. The CDR3 has 13 amino acids. Germline V gene lookup returns CDR1 MNHNS and CDR2 SASEGT. CDR3 DNA: TGTGCCAGCCGATGGGGGAGGGAATCACCCCTCCACTTT. Its protein is CASRWGRESPLHF.

This clonotype was seen many times. The CDR3 DNA follows: TGCAGCGTTGAAGAGGACAGGGAAGCCTACGAGCAGTACTTC. Translated, it gives CSVEEDREAYEQYF. The chain joins TRBV29-1 to TRBJ2-7; 8 bases match TRBD1. The CDR3 sequence is 14 residues long. V lost 0 bases and J lost 2; bases outside the gene matches: 3. Germline CDR1 SQVTM, CDR2 ANQGSEA.

The V gene is TRBV11-2, the J gene TRBJ2-5, with D maybe TRBD2 (5 bases). This CDR3 contains 14 residues. The V end was cut by 3 bases, the J end by 4 bases, with 12 bases between. Looked up from germline, CDR1 is SGHAT and CDR2 is FQNNGV. This CDR3 is CASSFGVPLETQYF. The CDR3 DNA follows: TGTGCCAGCAGCTTCGGGGTGCCATTAGAGACCCAGTACTTC.

The V and J genes are TRBV20-1 and TRBJ2-7; 12 bases are shared with TRBD1. CDR3 length: 13 residues. Germline lookup yields CDR1 DFQATT and CDR2 SNEGSKA (reference sequence). The trim removed 5 bases at V and 7 bases at J, leaving 6 bases unmatched. In nucleotides, the CDR3 is TGCAGTGCTGCCCGGGACAGGGGGCGAGAGCAGTACTTC. Translated, it gives CSAARDRGREQYF.

V usage is TRBV6-2 or TRBV6-3 and J usage is TRBJ2-2; D is unresolved. CDR1 and CDR2 (germline): MNHEY, SVGEGT. CDR3 length: 16 residues. V was cut by 5 bases and J by 4 bases, with 17 bases left in between. The CDR3 protein is CASSRRTDPSTGELFF. The CDR3 nucleotides are TGTGCCAGCAGTCGACGGACGGACCCGAGCACCGGGGAGCTGTTTTTT.

The rearrangement uses TRBV7-2 and TRBJ1-1, with D possibly matching TRBD1 (5 bases). In germline, CDR1 is SGHTA, CDR2 FQGNSA. Trimming took 5 bases from V and 4 from J, leaving 14 bases between them. The length of the CDR3 is 14 residues. CDR3: CASSPLLGGTEAFF. As DNA, the CDR3 is TGTGCCAGCAGCCCCCTGTTGGGGGGCACTGAAGCTTTCTTT.

This chain uses TRBV12-3 or TRBV12-4 with TRBJ2-1, with TRBD2 matching over 9 bases. J lost 8 bases, V lost 3 bases, and 5 bases had no gene match. The CDR3 extends over 14 amino acids. The DNA for the CDR3 is TGTGCCAGCAGTTTTTCGGCGGGAGGGGATGAGCAGTTCTTC. Translated, it gives CASSFSAGGDEQFF.

The genes are TRBV6-5 and TRBJ1-1, with TRBD1 as a possible D gene (5 bases). The germline V gene has CDR1 MNHEY and CDR2 SVGAGI. The CDR3 runs to 14 residues. V was trimmed by 2 bases and J by 3 bases, leaving 10 bases between them. CDR3: CASSYRGGYTEAFF. The CDR3, as DNA: TGTGCCAGCAGTTACCGGGGGGGTTACACTGAAGCTTTCTTT.

The V call is TRBV28, the J call TRBJ2-7; D gene unclear. V was clipped by 1 base and J by 2 bases, with 12 bases between them. The CDR3 totals 15 residues. CDR1 is MDHEN, CDR2 SYDVKM, per germline. Written as DNA, the CDR3 is TGTGCCAGCAGTTTATACCTGGGGTCGACCTACGAGCAGTACTTC. Protein: CASSLYLGSTYEQYF.

The chain joins TRBV27 to TRBJ2-1; 9 bases fit TRBD1. Germline CDR1 MNHEY, CDR2 SMNVEV (reference sequence). V was clipped by 5 bases and J by 14 bases; unmatched bases: 16. The CDR3 consists of 15 residues. CDR3 sequence: CASSPPGQGGMVEFF. CDR3 sequence (DNA): TGTGCCAGCAGTCCACCGGGACAGGGAGGAATGGTGGAGTTCTTC.

The chain employs TRBV18 and TRBJ2-3; perhaps TRBD2 as D (5 bases). V dropped 1 base and J dropped 2 bases, with 19 bases sitting between them. This CDR3 is 18 amino acids long. From germline, CDR1 is KGHSH and CDR2 LQKENI. CDR3 DNA sequence: TGTGCCAGCTCACCACGAAGTAGGGAGCGGATAGACACAGATACGCAGTATTTT. Its protein is CASSPRSRERIDTDTQYF.

This clonotype came up a few times. This chain uses TRBV5-1 with TRBJ2-1; D gene uncertain. The V gene lost 3 bases and the J gene lost 8 bases, with 18 bases spanning the gap. The CDR3 is 15 residues long. Per the germline V gene, CDR1 is SGHRS and CDR2 is YFSETQ. CDR3 region: CASSWEPDVRDEQFF. DNA of the CDR3: TGCGCCAGCAGCTGGGAACCGGACGTACGAGATGAGCAGTTCTTC.

This rearrangement joins TRBV12-5 to TRBJ2-1; 12 bases are shared with TRBD2. The ends lost 3 bases at V and 9 bases at J; junction bases unmatched: 9. Germline V gene lookup returns CDR1 LGHNT and CDR2 FRNRAP. The CDR3 contains 16 residues. The CDR3 sequence: CASGFRTSGIGGEQFF. In nucleotides, the CDR3 is TGTGCTAGTGGTTTTCGGACTAGCGGGATCGGCGGTGAGCAGTTCTTC.

The table lists this clonotype with many counts. The chain uses TRBV12-3 or TRBV12-4 and TRBJ2-3; TRBD2 matches 10 bases. The CDR3 is 14 residues long. The V and J ends lost 8 bases and 4 bases, in that order; junction bases with no gene match: 6. The CDR3 region is CASSRTSGADTQYF. The CDR3 bases are TGTGCCAGCTCGCGAACTAGCGGGGCAGATACGCAGTATTTT.

This clonotype came up a few times. This chain uses TRBV25-1 with TRBJ2-7; no clear D gene. Germline assignment: CDR1 MGHDK and CDR2 SYGVNS. The CDR3 loop spans 14 amino acids. The V end lost 2 bases, the J end lost 4 bases, and 12 bases lay between the germline ends. CDR3 bases: TGTGCCAGCAGTGAAGGCGGCCTACAATACGAGCAGTACTTC. It is translated as CASSEGGLQYEQYF.